This is a list of T cell receptor beta chains from one sample in a study of cytomegalovirus exposure and HLA in healthy donors. The protocol was immunoSEQ multiplex PCR, while the TCRdb copy is restricted to in-frame clones and leaves out a portion. The sample lists some 330,000 clones; roughly 89% were seen once. Sequencing was carried out using PBMCs. The receptors derive from a young woman in good health and CMV-seronegative. The CDR3 runs from the conserved cysteine through the conserved F or W. The D gene is left open where the match is weak. Rows may omit the clone size; those that give it use once, few, many or a size class.

J gene: TRBJ2-4
D gene: TRBD2
clone size: .
V gene: TRBV18
CDR3 protein: CASSPHGGLAKNIQYF
CDR3 DNA: TGTGCCAGCTCACCGCACGGGGGGTTAGCCAAAAACATTCAGTACTTC

J gene: TRBJ2-3
D gene: TRBD2
clone size: .
V gene: TRBV9
CDR3 protein: CASSVETSGGSGTQYF
CDR3 DNA: TGTGCCAGCAGCGTAGAGACTAGCGGGGGGAGTGGGACGCAGTATTTT

J gene: TRBJ2-3
D gene: TRBD2
clone size: once
V gene: TRBV27
CDR3 protein: CASSSLGTSGTDTQYF
CDR3 DNA: TGTGCCAGCAGTTCCCTTGGGACTAGCGGGACAGATACGCAGTATTTT

J gene: TRBJ2-3
D gene: .
clone size: .
V gene: TRBV11-3
CDR3 protein: CASSLAGADTQYF
CDR3 DNA: TGTGCCAGCAGCTTAGCGGGGGCAGATACGCAGTATTTT

J gene: TRBJ1-2
D gene: .
clone size: .
V gene: TRBV27
CDR3 protein: CASNPIRAHRDLNYGYTF
CDR3 DNA: TGTGCCAGCAATCCAATCCGGGCCCACAGGGACCTTAACTATGGCTACACCTTC

J gene: TRBJ2-1
D gene: TRBD2
clone size: .
V gene: TRBV7-6
CDR3 protein: CASSLVGTSGYNEQFF
CDR3 DNA: TGTGCCAGCAGCTTAGTTGGGACTAGCGGCTACAATGAGCAGTTCTTC

J gene: TRBJ1-4
D gene: TRBD1
clone size: .
V gene: TRBV2
CDR3 protein: CASSAPGGGEEKLFF
CDR3 DNA: TGTGCCAGCAGTGCCCCAGGGGGCGGAGAAGAAAAACTGTTTTTT

J gene: TRBJ2-1
D gene: TRBD2
clone size: .
V gene: TRBV29-1
CDR3 protein: CSVQGSGTSGYNEQFF
CDR3 DNA: TGCAGCGTACAGGGCTCAGGGACTAGTGGCTACAATGAGCAGTTCTTC

J gene: TRBJ1-2
D gene: .
clone size: .
V gene: TRBV18
CDR3 protein: CASSPRRGNYGYTF
CDR3 DNA: TGTGCCAGCTCCCCCCGAAGGGGTAACTATGGCTACACCTTC

J gene: TRBJ2-5
D gene: TRBD2
clone size: once
V gene: TRBV4-1
CDR3 protein: CASSRAPGTSGSIQYF
CDR3 DNA: TGCGCCAGCAGCCGGGCCCCCGGGACTAGCGGGAGCATCCAGTACTTC

J gene: TRBJ1-1
D gene: TRBD1
clone size: .
V gene: TRBV27
CDR3 protein: CASWKDRIETEAFF
CDR3 DNA: TGTGCCAGCTGGAAGGACAGGATTGAGACTGAAGCTTTCTTT

J gene: TRBJ2-7
D gene: TRBD1
clone size: .
V gene: TRBV7-9
CDR3 protein: CASSWTGKYEQYF
CDR3 DNA: TGTGCCAGCAGCTGGACAGGGAAGTACGAGCAGTACTTC

J gene: TRBJ1-2
D gene: .
clone size: .
V gene: TRBV9
CDR3 protein: CASSVGGPYGYTF
CDR3 DNA: TGTGCCAGCAGCGTGGGGGGGCCCTATGGCTACACCTTC

J gene: TRBJ1-5
D gene: .
clone size: .
V gene: TRBV6-5
CDR3 protein: CASSTGLPGHQPQHF
CDR3 DNA: TGTGCCAGCAGTACCGGACTGCCGGGCCATCAGCCCCAGCATTTT

J gene: TRBJ1-1
D gene: .
clone size: .
V gene: TRBV10-3
CDR3 protein: CAISSWTAGRNTEAFF
CDR3 DNA: TGTGCCATCAGCAGTTGGACAGCTGGACGGAACACTGAAGCTTTCTTT

J gene: TRBJ2-3
D gene: .
clone size: .
V gene: TRBV5-1
CDR3 protein: CASSSLPGGTDTQYF
CDR3 DNA: TGCGCCAGCAGCTCGCTACCTGGAGGCACAGATACGCAGTATTTT

J gene: TRBJ1-2
D gene: .
clone size: .
V gene: TRBV11-2
CDR3 protein: CASSAGLGSIGYGYTF
CDR3 DNA: TGTGCCAGCAGCGCGGGACTCGGTAGTATAGGCTATGGCTACACCTTC

J gene: TRBJ1-2
D gene: TRBD1
clone size: .
V gene: TRBV28
CDR3 protein: CASTKQGAVGDGYTF
CDR3 DNA: TGTGCCAGCACCAAACAGGGGGCCGTGGGTGATGGCTACACCTTC

J gene: TRBJ1-5
D gene: .
clone size: .
V gene: TRBV6-1
CDR3 protein: CASSESGPNQPQHF
CDR3 DNA: TGTGCCAGCAGTGAGTCTGGCCCCAATCAGCCCCAGCATTTT

J gene: TRBJ1-4
D gene: .
clone size: .
V gene: TRBV4-2
CDR3 protein: CASSLQVPGSEKLFF
CDR3 DNA: TGTGCCAGCAGCCTCCAGGTCCCGGGATCAGAAAAACTGTTTTTT

J gene: TRBJ2-7
D gene: TRBD1
clone size: .
V gene: TRBV4-3
CDR3 protein: CASSQDRDRAYEQYF
CDR3 DNA: TGCGCCAGCAGCCAAGATCGGGACAGGGCTTACGAGCAGTACTTC

J gene: TRBJ2-5
D gene: TRBD2
clone size: .
V gene: TRBV2
CDR3 protein: CASSESWLAGQETQYF
CDR3 DNA: TGTGCCAGCAGTGAGTCTTGGCTAGCGGGACAAGAGACCCAGTACTTC

J gene: TRBJ2-7
D gene: TRBD1
clone size: once
V gene: TRBV7-2
CDR3 protein: CASSLVGDRAYEQYF
CDR3 DNA: TGTGCCAGCAGCTTAGTTGGGGACAGAGCCTACGAGCAGTACTTC

J gene: TRBJ2-7
D gene: .
clone size: few
V gene: TRBV19
CDR3 protein: CASSSPRQGLNEQYF
CDR3 DNA: TGTGCCAGTAGTAGCCCGCGGCAGGGTCTCAACGAGCAGTACTTC

J gene: TRBJ2-3
D gene: .
clone size: .
V gene: TRBV6-6
CDR3 protein: CASSSAGPTDTQYF
CDR3 DNA: TGTGCCAGCAGTTCCGCGGGACCCACAGATACGCAGTATTTT

J gene: TRBJ2-7
D gene: TRBD1
clone size: .
V gene: TRBV6-5
CDR3 protein: CASRDRETYYEQYF
CDR3 DNA: TGTGCCAGCAGGGACAGGGAAACATACTACGAGCAGTACTTC

J gene: TRBJ2-2
D gene: .
clone size: few
V gene: TRBV7-9
CDR3 protein: CASRLNTGELFF
CDR3 DNA: TGTGCCAGCAGACTCAACACCGGGGAGCTGTTTTTT

J gene: TRBJ2-7
D gene: TRBD2
clone size: few
V gene: TRBV7-9
CDR3 protein: CASSSTQGSGSSYEQYF
CDR3 DNA: TGTGCCAGCAGCTCCACCCAGGGAAGCGGGAGCTCCTACGAGCAGTACTTC

J gene: TRBJ2-1
D gene: TRBD2
clone size: .
V gene: TRBV9
CDR3 protein: CASSVVASGYNEQFF
CDR3 DNA: TGTGCCAGCAGCGTAGTTGCTAGCGGATACAATGAGCAGTTCTTC

J gene: TRBJ2-5
D gene: .
clone size: many
V gene: TRBV4-2
CDR3 protein: CASSQNRRGETQYF
CDR3 DNA: TGTGCCAGCAGCCAGAACAGAAGGGGAGAGACCCAGTACTTC

J gene: TRBJ1-4
D gene: .
clone size: .
V gene: TRBV7-8
CDR3 protein: CASRPGGYGDNEKLFF
CDR3 DNA: TGTGCCAGCAGGCCCGGGGGGTACGGGGATAATGAAAAACTGTTTTTT

J gene: TRBJ2-3
D gene: TRBD2
clone size: .
V gene: TRBV5-6
CDR3 protein: CASSRTSGNTDTQYF
CDR3 DNA: TGTGCCAGCAGCAGGACTAGCGGGAACACAGATACGCAGTATTTT

J gene: TRBJ2-7
D gene: TRBD1
clone size: .
V gene: TRBV5-6
CDR3 protein: CASSPAWTGGKEQYF
CDR3 DNA: TGTGCCAGCAGCCCGGCGTGGACAGGGGGAAAAGAGCAGTACTTC

J gene: TRBJ2-5
D gene: .
clone size: .
V gene: TRBV27
CDR3 protein: CASSTVGARKLETQYF
CDR3 DNA: TGTGCCAGCAGTACTGTGGGGGCCAGAAAGTTAGAGACCCAGTACTTC

J gene: TRBJ2-2
D gene: .
clone size: .
V gene: TRBV6-5
CDR3 protein: CASSYGGTATGELFF
CDR3 DNA: TGTGCCAGCAGTTACGGGGGGACTGCCACCGGGGAGCTGTTTTTT

J gene: TRBJ2-7
D gene: .
clone size: .
V gene: TRBV5-1
CDR3 protein: CASSLLPETYEQYF
CDR3 DNA: TGCGCCAGCAGCTTGCTGCCCGAGACCTACGAGCAGTACTTC

J gene: TRBJ2-3
D gene: .
clone size: .
V gene: TRBV27
CDR3 protein: CASSPPTGSPRGDTDTQYF
CDR3 DNA: TGTGCCAGCAGTCCCCCGACAGGGAGTCCGCGGGGAGACACAGATACGCAGTATTTT

J gene: TRBJ2-1
D gene: TRBD2
clone size: .
V gene: TRBV2
CDR3 protein: CASSRPWSGRDNEQFF
CDR3 DNA: TGTGCCAGCAGTAGACCGTGGAGCGGGAGGGACAATGAGCAGTTCTTC

J gene: TRBJ1-5
D gene: TRBD1
clone size: .
V gene: TRBV29-1
CDR3 protein: CSVAAGTGTNQPQHF
CDR3 DNA: TGCAGCGTTGCCGCCGGGACAGGGACTAATCAGCCCCAGCATTTT

J gene: TRBJ1-5
D gene: .
clone size: once
V gene: TRBV5-6
CDR3 protein: CASRGRDGNQPQHF
CDR3 DNA: TGTGCCAGCAGGGGCCGGGATGGCAATCAGCCCCAGCATTTT

J gene: TRBJ2-1
D gene: TRBD2
clone size: .
V gene: TRBV30
CDR3 protein: CAWNKRASGRYRYNEQFF
CDR3 DNA: TGTGCCTGGAACAAAAGGGCTAGCGGGAGATACCGCTACAATGAGCAGTTCTTC

J gene: TRBJ2-1
D gene: TRBD2
clone size: .
V gene: TRBV5-1
CDR3 protein: CASSEEGGSTYNEQFF
CDR3 DNA: TGCGCCAGCAGCGAGGAAGGCGGGAGCACCTACAATGAGCAGTTCTTC

J gene: TRBJ2-5
D gene: TRBD1
clone size: .
V gene: TRBV29-1
CDR3 protein: CSVTGTGGKETQYF
CDR3 DNA: TGCAGCGTTACCGGGACAGGGGGTAAAGAGACCCAGTACTTC

J gene: TRBJ2-3
D gene: .
clone size: few
V gene: TRBV6-5
CDR3 protein: CASKPGMSTDTQYF
CDR3 DNA: TGTGCCAGCAAACCAGGGATGAGTACAGATACGCAGTATTTT

J gene: TRBJ2-7
D gene: TRBD2
clone size: .
V gene: TRBV19
CDR3 protein: CASSLLAGGPEEQYF
CDR3 DNA: TGTGCCAGTAGTTTACTAGCGGGAGGGCCGGAGGAGCAGTACTTC

J gene: TRBJ2-3
D gene: TRBD2
clone size: .
V gene: TRBV19
CDR3 protein: CASSAGGPPDTQYF
CDR3 DNA: TGTGCCAGTAGTGCGGGAGGGCCCCCAGATACGCAGTATTTT